The 28 T cell receptor beta chains presented below share a single source sample, sequenced in a study of control samples from healthy donors and cancer patients. The table came from immunoSEQ multiplex PCR; TCRdb's copy has only in-frame clones and leaves some out. The sample consists of some 89,000 clones, roughly 86% of them appearing once. Sequencing used blood. The receptors shown here come from a man aged 30 to 45 in good health.

The J gene is TRBJ1-1, the V gene TRBV7-2, with TRBD1 as a possible D gene (5 bases). Deletions cut 4 bases from V and 1 base from J, with 7 bases between. Germline CDR1 and CDR2: SGHTA and FQGNSA. This CDR3 comprises 13 residues. CDR3 sequence: CASSSGPNTEAFF. Written as DNA, the CDR3 is TGTGCCAGCAGCTCAGGGCCGAACACTGAAGCTTTCTTT.

The chain carries TRBV6-5 and TRBJ1-1; D possibly corresponds to TRBD1 (6 bases). CDR3 size: 15 residues. V dropped 5 bases and J dropped 1 base, with 14 bases sitting between them. Looked up from germline, CDR1 is MNHEY and CDR2 is SVGAGI. In DNA form, the CDR3 reads TGTGCCAGCAGTCGAGTTGGACAGACGAACACTGAAGCTTTCTTT. Translation gives CASSRVGQTNTEAFF.

The rearrangement links TRBV2 to TRBJ1-6; TRBD1 matches 7 bases. J was trimmed by 8 bases and V by 6 bases; bases with no gene match: 4. CDR3 length equals 13 residues. Germline V CDR1 and CDR2: SNHLY, FYNNEI. For the CDR3, the DNA is TGTGCCAGCAGCCCCAGGGGGGATTCACCCCTCCACTTT. This translates into CASSPRGDSPLHF.

The chain uses TRBV2 and TRBJ2-7; the D gene is possibly TRBD1 (6 bases). V was cut by 1 base and J by 5 bases, with 9 bases left in between. The CDR3 sequence is 13 residues long. The V gene's germline CDR1 is SNHLY and CDR2 FYNNEI. The CDR3 DNA sequence: TGTGCCAGCAGTGAAGTTAGGGGGAACGAGCAGTACGTC. It yields the protein CASSEVRGNEQYV.

The chain has TRBV10-1 and TRBJ2-1; 7 nucleotides align to TRBD2. This CDR3 is 15 amino acids long. Germline V gene lookup returns CDR1 WNHNN and CDR2 SYGVQD (reference sequence). V was pared by 8 bases and J by 0 bases, with 7 bases of the junction left unmatched. The CDR3 region has the DNA TGCGCCAGCCCCTGGGGGGGTCGCTCCTACAATGAGCAGTTCTTC. Amino acid sequence: CASPWGGRSYNEQFF.

CDR3 bases: TGTGCCAGCAGTTACTCGATCAAGATGAACACTGAAGCTTTCTTT. As protein: CASSYSIKMNTEAFF. The chain employs TRBV6-5 and TRBJ1-1, with D hard to call. Deletions cut 0 bases from V and 0 bases from J, with 8 bases between. The CDR3 sequence is 15 residues long. Germline V gene lookup returns CDR1 MNHEY and CDR2 SVGAGI.

The chain uses TRBV6-2 or TRBV6-3 and TRBJ1-1; D perhaps matches TRBD1 (5 bases). The V end lost 7 bases, the J end lost 3 bases, and 18 bases lay between the germline ends. This CDR3 is built from 15 residues. Germline V gene lookup returns CDR1 MNHEY and CDR2 SVGEGT. The CDR3 region is CASNPVGQYHTEAFF. The CDR3 region has the DNA TGTGCCAGCAACCCTGTCGGACAATACCACACTGAAGCTTTCTTT.

In this sample, this clone turned up a few times. The V call is TRBV6-5, the J call TRBJ1-6, with D perhaps TRBD1 (5 bases). The CDR3 has 15 residues. V was cut by 6 bases and J by 8 bases, with 17 bases left in between. CDR1 MNHEY and CDR2 SVGAGI come from the germline V gene. As DNA, the CDR3 is TGTGCCAGCAGCGTTGGGGCAGGGTTACATTCACCCCTCCACTTT. Protein product: CASSVGAGLHSPLHF.

V usage is TRBV11-2 and J usage is TRBJ2-3; TRBD2 might be the D (6 bases). Trimming removed 1 base at V and 1 base at J, with 9 bases between. CDR3 size: 15 residues. The germline CDR1 and CDR2 sequences are SGHAT and FQNNGV. In DNA form, the CDR3 reads TGTGCCAGCAGCTTAGTCAGGGAGGGCACAGATACGCAGTATTTT. Amino acid sequence: CASSLVREGTDTQYF.

This chain uses TRBV27 with TRBJ2-3; D is undetermined. In germline, CDR1 is MNHEY, CDR2 SMNVEV (reference sequence). The CDR3 sequence is 12 residues long. Trimming cost V 4 bases and J 4 bases, with 6 bases left between them. The DNA of the CDR3 is TGTGCCAGCAGTTCCCCGGCAGATACGCAGTATTTT. Amino acid sequence: CASSSPADTQYF.

This chain links TRBV6-5 with TRBJ2-7, with 7 bases matching TRBD1. V was pared by 6 bases and J by 2 bases, with 10 bases of the junction left unmatched. The CDR3 contains 15 residues. CDR1 and CDR2 (germline): MNHEY, SVGAGI. The CDR3 DNA follows: TGTGCCAGCAGCTTTTCGGCCGGACAGGCCTACGAGCAGTACGTC. As protein: CASSFSAGQAYEQYV.

The chain carries TRBV27 and TRBJ2-3; 12 nucleotides agree with TRBD2. With V trimmed by 6 bases and J by 13 bases, 8 bases remained unmatched. The germline gives CDR1 MNHEY, CDR2 SMNVEV (reference sequence). The CDR3 covers 13 residues. CDR3 in DNA: TGTGCCAGCAGACGATCTAGCGGGGGGGCGGAGTATTTT. Protein sequence: CASRRSSGGAEYF.

V gene TRBV5-1 combines with J gene TRBJ1-1; tentatively, D is TRBD1 (6 bases). This CDR3 is 21 amino acids long. From germline, CDR1 is SGHRS and CDR2 YFSETQ. V lost 1 base and J lost 3, with 31 bases in between. The chain's CDR3 is CASSLTGRQGIRAFGDTEAFF. In DNA, the CDR3 is TGCGCCAGCAGCTTGACGGGACGGCAGGGGATAAGAGCCTTTGGGGACACTGAAGCTTTCTTT. The full variable domain, completed using reference TRBV5-1 and TRBJ1-1, is KAGVTQTPRYLIKTRGQQVTLSCSPISGHRSVSWYQQTPGQGLQFLFEYFSETQRNKGNFPGRFSGRQFSNSRSEMNVSTLELGDSALYLCASSLTGRQGIRAFGDTEAFFGQGTRLTVV.

J is TRBJ1-1 and V is TRBV25-1, with D perhaps matching TRBD1 (5 bases). CDR3 length equals 14 residues. The germline gives CDR1 MGHDK, CDR2 SYGVNS. V lost 5 bases and J lost 1, with 11 bases in between. The CDR3 loop reads CASSRMGGNTEAFF. The CDR3 DNA sequence: TGTGCCAGCAGTCGAATGGGGGGGAACACTGAAGCTTTCTTT.

The chain uses TRBV7-8 and TRBJ1-3; D unresolved. Germline-derived CDR1 and CDR2 are SGHVS and FQNEAQ. V was pared by 0 bases and J by 2 bases, with 8 bases between. There are 15 residues in the CDR3. This CDR3 is CASSLARAAGNTIYF. Here the CDR3 DNA reads TGTGCCAGCAGCTTAGCACGGGCGGCTGGAAACACCATATATTTT. Supplemented by reference TRBV7-8 and TRBJ1-3, the full variable domain reads GAGVSQSPRYKVAKRGQDVALRCDPISGHVSLFWYQQALGQGPEFLTYFQNEAQLDKSGLPSDRFFAERPEGSVSTLKIQRTQQEDSAVYLCASSLARAAGNTIYFGEGSWLTVV.

V usage is TRBV25-1 and J usage is TRBJ2-3; 7 nucleotides align to TRBD1. Germline assignment: CDR1 MGHDK and CDR2 SYGVNS. The ends lost 3 bases at V and 9 bases at J; junction bases unmatched: 9. The CDR3 runs 14 residues. The CDR3 spells CASSDEYRGSTQYF. The CDR3 bases are TGTGCCAGCAGTGATGAATACAGGGGATCAACGCAGTATTTT.

V and J are TRBV2 and TRBJ1-6, with 10 bases identical to TRBD1. The CDR3 is made up of 15 amino acids. V was pared by 6 bases and J by 3 bases, with 2 bases of the junction left unmatched. Germline CDR1 reads SNHLY; CDR2 reads FYNNEI. DNA for the CDR3: TGTGCCAGCAGGGGGGACAGGGGCTATAATTCACCCCTCCACTTT. Protein: CASRGDRGYNSPLHF.

The chain couples TRBV6-6 to TRBJ2-7; 8 nucleotides line up with TRBD1. The J segment lost 3 bases and the V segment lost 2 bases, leaving 3 bases of the junction unmatched. Germline V CDR1 and CDR2: MNHNY, SVGAGI (reference sequence). This CDR3 has 14 amino acids. The CDR3 DNA reads TGTGCCAGCAGTTACGGACAGGGAGGCTACGAGCAGTACTTC. As protein: CASSYGQGGYEQYF.

This clone was seen a handful of times. V is TRBV5-1 and J is TRBJ1-2; D is ambiguous. In germline, CDR1 is SGHRS, CDR2 YFSETQ. CDR3 length: 15 amino acids. V gave up 3 bases and J gave up 5 bases, with 17 bases separating them. In nucleotides, the CDR3 is TGCGCCAGCAGCTCAAGCCCCGCGGTGGGATATGGCTACACCTTC. Translating it yields CASSSSPAVGYGYTF.

This clone was counted a single time. The chain links TRBV7-8 to TRBJ2-7, with TRBD2 identical over 8 bases. CDR3 length: 16 amino acids. Germline V gene lookup returns CDR1 SGHVS and CDR2 FQNEAQ. Losses at the gene ends were 2 bases for V and 1 base for J; bases not matched to a gene: 7. CDR3 loop: CASSLLAGTGSYEQYV. CDR3 coding DNA: TGTGCCAGCAGCTTATTAGCGGGGACTGGGTCCTACGAGCAGTACGTC.

This clone was seen once. V is TRBV5-1 and J is TRBJ1-1; D is undetermined. Trimming stripped 0 bases from V and 10 bases from J, with 10 bases between. Germline-derived CDR1 and CDR2 are SGHRS and YFSETQ. This CDR3 is 12 amino acids long. The CDR3, as DNA: TGCGCCAGCAGCTTGGACGGGCAATCAGCTTTCTTT. The encoded protein is CASSLDGQSAFF.

V and J are TRBV11-2 and TRBJ2-3; 12 bases fit TRBD2. From germline, CDR1 is SGHAT and CDR2 FQNNGV. The ends lost 8 bases at V and 1 base at J; junction bases unmatched: 16. The CDR3 contains 19 residues. The DNA of the CDR3 is TGTGCCAGCTTCAGGGCTACTATACTAGCGGGGGGAGGCACAGATACGCAGTATTTT. Encoded protein: CASFRATILAGGGTDTQYF.

This chain connects TRBV2 to TRBJ2-1, with D possibly being TRBD2 (6 bases). The CDR3 has 16 residues. Germline V gene sequence: CDR1 SNHLY, CDR2 FYNNEI. V was pared by 6 bases and J by 4 bases, with 19 bases between. CDR3 loop: CASSVASSVGYNEQFF. The CDR3 DNA sequence: TGTGCCAGCAGCGTAGCCTCTAGCGTCGGTTACAATGAGCAGTTCTTC.

This clone was detected only once. The V gene is TRBV4-1, the J gene TRBJ2-7; 10 bases align to TRBD1. V lost 4 bases and J lost 1; bases outside the gene matches: 4. The CDR3 has 15 amino acids. Germline CDR1 and CDR2: MGHRA and YSYEKL. This CDR3 reads CASSRAGQGSYEQYF. CDR3 nucleotide sequence: TGCGCCAGCAGCCGTGCGGGACAGGGGTCCTACGAGCAGTACTTC.

This chain joins TRBV5-1 and TRBJ1-2; D is unresolved. Germline V gives CDR1 SGHRS, CDR2 YFSETQ. Trimming removed 5 bases from V and 5 bases from J, with 22 bases in between. This CDR3 has 16 residues. The CDR3 loop is CASSPEGGLSPYGYTF. DNA for the CDR3: TGCGCCAGCAGTCCGGAGGGTGGGCTCTCCCCGTATGGCTACACCTTC. Based on the CDR3 plus reference TRBV5-1 and TRBJ1-2, the full variable domain is KAGVTQTPRYLIKTRGQQVTLSCSPISGHRSVSWYQQTPGQGLQFLFEYFSETQRNKGNFPGRFSGRQFSNSRSEMNVSTLELGDSALYLCASSPEGGLSPYGYTFGSGTRLTVV.

V and J are TRBV12-3 or TRBV12-4 and TRBJ2-1; D ambiguous. The CDR3 length is 12 residues. Trimming removed 3 bases at V and 5 bases at J, with 5 bases between. The CDR3: CASSFIHNEQFF. DNA for the CDR3: TGTGCCAGCAGTTTTATTCACAATGAGCAGTTCTTC.

V gene TRBV6-5 combines with J gene TRBJ1-2, with a tentative D call TRBD1 (5 bases). There are 13 residues in the CDR3. Trimming took off 6 bases at V and 8 bases at J, with 16 bases between the two ends. Germline values: CDR1 MNHEY, CDR2 SVGAGI. The CDR3 protein is CASSRDGLGGYTF. In DNA, the CDR3 is TGTGCCAGCAGCCGGGACGGGCTAGGAGGCTACACCTTC.

The chain is built from TRBV15 and TRBJ1-1; 7 bases line up with TRBD1. From germline, CDR1 is LNHNV and CDR2 YYDKDF (reference sequence). CDR3 length: 17 residues. V lost 1 base to trimming and J lost 2 bases; unmatched junction nucleotides: 10. The CDR3 is CATSRAGAQGENTEAFF. The CDR3 bases are TGTGCCACCAGCAGAGCTGGGGCCCAGGGGGAAAACACTGAAGCTTTCTTT.